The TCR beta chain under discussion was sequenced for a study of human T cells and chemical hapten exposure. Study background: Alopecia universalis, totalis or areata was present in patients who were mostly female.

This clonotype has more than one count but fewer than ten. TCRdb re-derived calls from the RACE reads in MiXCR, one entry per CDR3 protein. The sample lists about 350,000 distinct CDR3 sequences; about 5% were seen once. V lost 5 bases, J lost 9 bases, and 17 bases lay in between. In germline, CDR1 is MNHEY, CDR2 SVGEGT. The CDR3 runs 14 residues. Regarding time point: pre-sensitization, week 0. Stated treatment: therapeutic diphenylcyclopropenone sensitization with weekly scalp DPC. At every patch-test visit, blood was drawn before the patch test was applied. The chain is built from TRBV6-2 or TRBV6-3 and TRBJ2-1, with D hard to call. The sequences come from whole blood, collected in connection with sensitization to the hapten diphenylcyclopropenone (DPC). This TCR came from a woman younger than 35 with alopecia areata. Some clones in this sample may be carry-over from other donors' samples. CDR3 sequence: CASSPSLGEAEQFF. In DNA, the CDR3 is TGTGCCAGCAGTCCCTCCCTGGGCGAGGCTGAGCAGTTCTTC.